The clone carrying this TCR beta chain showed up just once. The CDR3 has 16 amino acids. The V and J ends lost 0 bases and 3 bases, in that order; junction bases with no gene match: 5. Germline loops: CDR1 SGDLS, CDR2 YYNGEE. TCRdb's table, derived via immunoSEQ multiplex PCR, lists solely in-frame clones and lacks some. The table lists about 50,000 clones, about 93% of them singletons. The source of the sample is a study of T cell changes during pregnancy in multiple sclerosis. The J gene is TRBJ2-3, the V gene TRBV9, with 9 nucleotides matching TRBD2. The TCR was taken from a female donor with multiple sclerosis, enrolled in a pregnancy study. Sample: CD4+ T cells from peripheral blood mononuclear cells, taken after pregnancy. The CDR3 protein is CASSVGAGGVTDTQYF. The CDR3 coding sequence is TGTGCCAGCAGCGTAGGGGCGGGAGGGGTGACAGATACGCAGTATTTT.